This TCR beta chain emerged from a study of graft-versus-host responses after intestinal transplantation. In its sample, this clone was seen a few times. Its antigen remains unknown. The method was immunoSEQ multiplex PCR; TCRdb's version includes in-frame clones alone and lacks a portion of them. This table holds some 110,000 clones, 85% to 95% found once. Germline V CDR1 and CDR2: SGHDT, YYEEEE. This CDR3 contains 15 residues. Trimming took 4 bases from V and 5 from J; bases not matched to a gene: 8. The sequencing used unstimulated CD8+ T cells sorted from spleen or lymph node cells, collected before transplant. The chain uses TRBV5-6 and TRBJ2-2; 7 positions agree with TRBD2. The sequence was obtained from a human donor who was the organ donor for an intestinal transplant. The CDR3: CASSEERDLTGELFF. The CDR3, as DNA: TGTGCCAGCAGCGAGGAGCGGGACCTAACCGGGGAGCTGTTTTTT.